Below are 7 T cell receptor beta chains sequenced from a single sample in a study of T-cell reconstitution after alpha-beta-depleted transplantation in children. Molecular barcoding with unique molecular identifiers was used for the TCRbeta library. TCRdb redid the calling of the PCR reads with MiXCR, one entry per CDR3 protein. Of more than 400,000 distinct CDR3 sequences listed, 10% to 12% are singletons. The specimen comprised PBMCs, mostly from graft donor cells, sampled 180 days after TCRalphabeta/CD19-depleted stem cell transplant. Source of these receptors: a female patient aged 2-9 years who had a stem cell transplant for aplastic anemia, so the T cells may come from the graft donor.

This chain joins TRBV25-1 and TRBJ2-5; 8 positions match TRBD1. This CDR3 has 15 amino acids. CDR1 and CDR2 from the germline V gene are MGHDK and SYGVNS. With 6 bases clipped from V and 0 bases from J, the junction kept 6 bases outside the gene matches. The CDR3 sequence is CASRSGTGYQETQYF. CDR3 nucleotide sequence: TGTGCCAGCAGGTCCGGGACAGGTTACCAAGAGACCCAGTACTTC.

This clonotype was recorded a few times. The genes are TRBV29-1 and TRBJ2-1; TRBD2 matches 8 bases. Germline V gene sequence: CDR1 SQVTM, CDR2 ANQGSEA. The CDR3 sequence is 14 residues long. The junction had 6 bases not matched to a gene; V was cut back by 7 bases and J by 1 base. CDR3 in DNA: TGCAGCGCCGCCGGGACTAGATCCTACAATGAGCAGTTCTTC. This sequence encodes CSAAGTRSYNEQFF.

This clonotype was counted only a few times. This chain connects TRBV20-1 to TRBJ2-7; D not resolved. The CDR3 is 10 residues long. Germline loops: CDR1 DFQATT, CDR2 SNEGSKA (reference sequence). DNA for the CDR3: TGCAGCGCTGGCAGTTACGAGCAGTACTTC. It yields the protein CSAGSYEQYF.

This clonotype showed up many times. The rearrangement links TRBV20-1 to TRBJ2-1, with 7 bases identical to TRBD2. V gave up 5 bases and J gave up 7 bases; unmatched junction bases: 14. CDR1 and CDR2 from the germline V gene are DFQATT and SNEGSKA (reference sequence). This CDR3 region has 15 residues. This CDR3 reads CSASHMLTSTNEQFF. CDR3 DNA: TGCAGTGCTTCCCACATGCTGACTAGCACGAATGAGCAGTTCTTC.

The V and J genes are TRBV20-1 and TRBJ2-7; 9 bases fit TRBD1. Looked up from germline, CDR1 is DFQATT and CDR2 is SNEGSKA (reference sequence). The V segment lost 5 bases and the J segment 3 bases; nucleotides outside the gene matches: 5. The CDR3 has 13 residues. The DNA of the CDR3 is TGCAGTGCTGACCGGGACAGGGTCTACGAGCAGTACTTC. This encodes CSADRDRVYEQYF.

This clonotype was counted many times. This chain joins TRBV28 and TRBJ2-7, with 14 bases that match TRBD2. This CDR3 spans 15 amino acids. The V gene end was trimmed by 2 bases and the J gene end by 4 bases; junction bases not matched to a gene: 1. Germline V lookup: CDR1 MDHEN, CDR2 SYDVKM. The CDR3 DNA reads as TGTGCCAGCAGTTTAAGACTAGCGGGAGGGTACGAGCAGTACTTC. This sequence encodes CASSLRLAGGYEQYF. Using reference TRBV28 and TRBJ2-7 for the parts outside the CDR3, the full variable domain is DVKVTQSSRYLVKRTGEKVFLECVQDMDHENMFWYRQDPGLGLRLIYFSYDVKMKEKGDIPEGYSVSREKKERFSLILESASTNQTSMYLCASSLRLAGGYEQYFGPGTRLTVT.

This clonotype was counted between two and nine times. The CDR3 spells CASSFPPPSGRAGTGELFF. Here the CDR3 DNA reads TGTGCCAGCAGTTTCCCACCTCCAAGCGGGAGGGCGGGCACCGGGGAGCTGTTTTTT. V usage is TRBV12-3 or TRBV12-4 and J usage is TRBJ2-2, with 10 bases fitting TRBD2. This CDR3 contains 19 residues. The ends lost 3 bases at V and 4 bases at J; junction bases unmatched: 14.